This TCR beta chain was sequenced for a study of cytomegalovirus exposure and HLA in healthy donors. Study-level findings and limits: Earlier findings revealed that most TCR beta V segments proved productive either about 87% or about 30% of the time. One variant, a missense change in DCLRE1C, was linked in a later analysis to TCR beta V- and J-gene trimming. In a later analysis, the majority of CMV-associated beta chains seemingly showed HLA restriction.

Germline CDR1 reads LNHNV; CDR2 reads YYDKDF (reference sequence). V gave up 6 bases and J gave up 4 bases, with 9 bases separating them. This CDR3 has 12 amino acids. This clone was seen a few times. Its specificity is not known. Both 60 Vbeta primers and 13 Jbeta primers went into the PCR. The method was immunoSEQ multiplex PCR; TCRdb's version includes in-frame clones alone and lacks a portion of them. The sample has 100,000 to 150,000 clones; approximately 10% are singletons. J is TRBJ1-1 and V is TRBV15; D is uncertain. This TCR derives from a woman under 30 in good health and CMV-seropositive. Input material: PBMCs. DNA for the CDR3: TGTGCCACCAGTCAGGAGGGCACTGAAGCTTTCTTT. Its protein product is CATSQEGTEAFF.